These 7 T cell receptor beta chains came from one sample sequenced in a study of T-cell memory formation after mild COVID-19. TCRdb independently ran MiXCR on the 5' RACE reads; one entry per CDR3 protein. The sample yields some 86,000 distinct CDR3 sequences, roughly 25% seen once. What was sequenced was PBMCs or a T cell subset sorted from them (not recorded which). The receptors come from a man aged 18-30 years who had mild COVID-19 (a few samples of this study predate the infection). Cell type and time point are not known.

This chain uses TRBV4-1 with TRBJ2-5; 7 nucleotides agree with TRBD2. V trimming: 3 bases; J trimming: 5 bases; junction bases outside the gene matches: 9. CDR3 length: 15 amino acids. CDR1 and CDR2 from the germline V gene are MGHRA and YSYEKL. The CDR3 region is CASSQRDGGGETQYF. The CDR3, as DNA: TGCGCCAGCAGCCAGCGAGACGGGGGAGGGGAGACCCAGTACTTC.

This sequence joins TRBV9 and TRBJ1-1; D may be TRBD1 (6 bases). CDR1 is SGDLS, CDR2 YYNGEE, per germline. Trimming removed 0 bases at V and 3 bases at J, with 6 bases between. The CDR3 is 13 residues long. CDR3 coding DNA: TGTGCCAGCAGCGTAGGGGGGCACACTGAAGCTTTCTTT. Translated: CASSVGGHTEAFF.

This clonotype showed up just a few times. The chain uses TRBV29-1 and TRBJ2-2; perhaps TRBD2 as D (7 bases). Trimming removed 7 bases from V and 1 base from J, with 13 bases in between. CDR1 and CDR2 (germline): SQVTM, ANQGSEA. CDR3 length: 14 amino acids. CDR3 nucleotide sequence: TGCAGCGGGGGAGGGACACAGAACACCGGGGAGCTGTTTTTT. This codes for CSGGGTQNTGELFF.

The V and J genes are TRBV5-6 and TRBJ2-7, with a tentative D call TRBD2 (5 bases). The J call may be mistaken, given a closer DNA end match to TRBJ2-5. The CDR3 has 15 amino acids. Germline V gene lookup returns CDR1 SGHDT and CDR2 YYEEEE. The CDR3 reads CASSLALTTTETQYF. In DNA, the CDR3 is TGTGCCAGCAGCTTGGCCCTTACGACTACAGAGACCCAGTACTTC.

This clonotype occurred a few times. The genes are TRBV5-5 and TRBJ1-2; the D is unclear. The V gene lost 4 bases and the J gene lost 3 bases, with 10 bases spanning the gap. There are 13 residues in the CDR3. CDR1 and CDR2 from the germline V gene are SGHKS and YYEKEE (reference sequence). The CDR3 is CASSPVSHYGYTF. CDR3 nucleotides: TGTGCCAGCAGCCCGGTGTCCCACTATGGCTACACCTTC.

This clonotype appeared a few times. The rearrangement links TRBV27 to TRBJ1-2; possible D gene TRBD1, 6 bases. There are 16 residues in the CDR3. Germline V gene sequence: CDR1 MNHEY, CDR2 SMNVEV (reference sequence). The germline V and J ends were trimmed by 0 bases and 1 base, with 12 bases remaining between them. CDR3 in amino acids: CASSLSGQGINYGYTF. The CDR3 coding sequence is TGTGCCAGCAGTTTATCAGGGCAGGGGATTAACTATGGCTACACCTTC.

The CDR3 here is CSVRSSSYEQYF. The CDR3 region has the DNA TGCAGCGTTCGAAGCAGCTCCTACGAGCAGTACTTC. V gene TRBV29-1 combines with J gene TRBJ2-7, with D unclear. Germline CDR1 is SQVTM and CDR2 is ANQGSEA. Trimming took off 5 bases at V and 0 bases at J, with 8 bases between the two ends. The CDR3 length is 12 residues.